This T cell receptor (beta chain) originates from a study of memory CD4+ T cells and cytomegalovirus serostatus (dated by TCRdb to between 2018 and 2020). Turning to the overall study: A total of some 35 healthy Belgian adults, of whom 9 were CMV seropositive and approximately 24 were CMV seronegative, were included in the cohort. CD4+ memory TCRbeta repertoires of a Belgian cohort with known cytomegalovirus serostatus were sequenced in order to replicate a published TCR-based CMV serostatus classifier. Points the paper makes about the study in general: Only CD4+CD45RO+ memory cells were sequenced, in contrast to the original study, which included naive and memory CD4+ and CD8+ populations. On the Belgian cohort, the classifier built on the original framework reached a median bootstrapped AUC of approximately 0.94, with a 95% CI of 0.76-1.00. CMV serostatus prediction reached a median bootstrapped AUC of 0.95 with the original framework and just over 0.9 with a US-trained random forest. The results were interpreted as suggesting that the CMV-associated TCR signature is largely present in the CD4+ memory repertoire. Among the roughly 160 previously reported CMV-associated TCRbeta sequences, some 69 showed up in the CD4+ memory repertoires, with each one found in between one and five individuals.

A FACSAria II was used to sort memory CD4+ T cells, defined as single viable CD3+CD4+CD8-CD45RO+ cells. CMV serostatus was determined using a Roche Elecsys assay that detects serum IgG against CMV pp150, pp28, p38 and p52. After thawing, total CD4+ T cells were enriched by positive selection with CD4 magnetic microbeads. The samples came from a different study that was designed specifically to examine the CD4+ T cell memory repertoire. Following standard operating procedures, peripheral blood mononuclear cells were isolated and cryopreserved, while serum was kept at -80 degrees C. The staining relied on CD3-PerCP (BW264/56), CD4-APC (RPA-T4), CD45RO-PE (UCHT1) and CD8-Pacific Orange (3B5) antibodies, and Sytox blue was used to exclude non-viable cells. Genomic DNA was extracted from sorted cells with the Quick-DNA Microprep Kit. Amplification of TCRbeta DNA was done with the immunoSEQ hsTCRbeta kit, following the protocol from the manufacturer. An Illumina MiSeq instrument was used to sequence the TCRbeta libraries. Concerning the study's data processing: After out-of-frame sequences were removed, 2,204,828 distinct TCRbeta sequences remained, averaging around 61,000 per individual. Two values were used to score each individual: the count of around 150 previously reported CMV-associated TCRbeta sequences and the total count of productive distinct TCRbeta sequences. A beta-binomial model was reimplemented in Python, and scikit-learn random forests with default parameters were trained on US cohort data. On the Belgian cohort, classifier performance was reported as the median AUC, along with percentile confidence intervals, across 10,000 bootstrap iterations. As stored in TCRdb, this immuneACCESS dataset retains in-frame rearrangements with V and J assigned. A fraction of the clones does not appear; measured against another copy, unresolved V genes explain less than half of the discrepancy, and the remainder lacks a known reason. That table gives V, J and clone size, and the DNA gave D and trimming. Across this sample there are about 60,000 clones, with approximately 80% seen only once. The top ten clonotypes cover 0.7% to 0.85% of the sample.

With regard to this clone: The clone's antigen remains unknown. One base away there is no much larger clone; base qualities are not given.

The germline V gene yields SGHTA for CDR1 and FQGNSA for CDR2. The CDR3 sequence holds 16 residues, the cysteine and phenylalanine included. Only the CDR3 part of the read is kept: 48 bases, read in frame from the first base. V loses 5 bases at its end and J loses 5 bases; junction bases beyond the gene matches: 8. This TCR came from an adult in good health and CMV-seronegative. The rearrangement joined TRBV7-2 to TRBJ2-5, with 13 junctional bases fitting TRBD2. The sample was memory CD4+ T cells from blood. Here is the DNA: TGTGCCAGCAGCCCAGGGACACTAGCGGGGGGGGAGACCCAGTACTTC. The encoded protein is CASSPGTLAGGETQYF.